Following are 8 T cell receptor beta chains from one sample sequenced in a study of T cell responses to AZD1222 COVID-19 vaccine. Data came from immunoSEQ multiplex PCR; TCRdb stores just in-frame clones and leaves some out. The table lists approximately 140,000 clones, around 93% of them singletons. The sequenced sample was peripheral blood, obtained on day 0 of AZD1222 vaccination. The receptors shown here come from an adult in good health.

This rearrangement joins TRBV7-8 to TRBJ2-7; D gene uncertain. Trimming removed 5 bases at V and 0 bases at J, with 8 bases between. The CDR3 spans 13 residues. The germline gives CDR1 SGHVS, CDR2 FQNEAQ. The CDR3 sequence is CASSPDHSYEQYF. DNA of the CDR3: TGTGCCAGCAGCCCGGACCACTCCTACGAGCAGTACTTC. The full variable domain, in which reference TRBV7-8 and TRBJ2-7 provide the parts outside the CDR3, is GAGVSQSPRYKVAKRGQDVALRCDPISGHVSLFWYQQALGQGPEFLTYFQNEAQLDKSGLPSDRFFAERPEGSVSTLKIQRTQQEDSAVYLCASSPDHSYEQYFGPGTRLTVT.

This sequence joins TRBV11-3 and TRBJ2-2; no clear D. CDR1 is SGHNT, CDR2 YENEEA, per germline. CDR3 length: 14 residues. Trimming shortened V by 3 bases and J by 3 bases, and 8 bases separated the two germline ends. CDR3 residues: CASSFARYTGELFF. The DNA of the CDR3 is TGTGCCAGCAGCTTTGCCAGATACACCGGGGAGCTGTTTTTT.

The genes are TRBV7-9 and TRBJ1-4; D gene ambiguous. V lost 5 bases and J 8 bases, leaving 15 bases between the germline ends. Per the germline V gene, CDR1 is SEHNR and CDR2 is FQNEAQ (reference sequence). The CDR3 covers 14 residues. The CDR3 region is CASSIDGGWEKLFF. The CDR3 region has the DNA TGTGCCAGCAGCATAGACGGAGGGTGGGAAAAACTGTTTTTT.

This clone was seen a single time. J is TRBJ2-3 and V is TRBV2; TRBD1 is a possible D gene (6 bases). Germline V lookup: CDR1 SNHLY, CDR2 FYNNEI. Trimming pared 6 bases from V and 2 bases from J, leaving 21 bases between. The CDR3 length is 17 residues. CDR3: CASRSHDGDRHTDTQYF. In DNA, the CDR3 is TGTGCCAGCAGGAGCCACGATGGCGACAGGCACACAGATACGCAGTATTTT.

The chain combines TRBV9 with TRBJ2-5, with 7 bases fitting TRBD1. Germline V gives CDR1 SGDLS, CDR2 YYNGEE. V gave up 4 bases and J gave up 0 bases; unmatched junction bases: 6. The CDR3 loop spans 15 amino acids. The CDR3, as DNA: TGTGCCAGCAGCTCCCGGGACAGCTACCAAGAGACCCAGTACTTC. The encoded protein is CASSSRDSYQETQYF.

V is TRBV7-2 and J is TRBJ2-7; D could derive from TRBD1 or TRBD2 (5 bases each). This CDR3 spans 14 amino acids. Germline V gene sequence: CDR1 SGHTA, CDR2 FQGNSA. Trimming took off 3 bases at V and 0 bases at J, with 9 bases between the two ends. The CDR3 protein is CASSFWGSSYEQYF. The CDR3 nucleotides read TGTGCCAGCAGCTTTTGGGGGTCCTCCTACGAGCAGTACTTC.

This clone appeared a single time. The V and J genes are TRBV3-1 (or the pseudogene TRBV3-2) and TRBJ1-1; D is perhaps TRBD1 (5 bases). Germline V gene lookup returns CDR1 LGHDT and CDR2 YNNKEL (reference sequence). Trimming removed 4 bases at V and 4 bases at J, with 10 bases between. This CDR3 has 13 amino acids. The CDR3 protein is CASSPQGSTEAFF. The CDR3 region has the DNA TGTGCCAGCAGCCCCCAGGGTAGCACTGAAGCTTTCTTT.

DNA of the CDR3: TGTGCCAGCAAAGTACAGGGGGTAGATACGCAGTATTTT. Translated, it gives CASKVQGVDTQYF. This chain links TRBV12-3 or TRBV12-4 with TRBJ2-3, with TRBD1 matching 8 bases. Losses at the gene ends were 7 bases for V and 5 bases for J; bases not matched to a gene: 5. This CDR3 spans 13 amino acids.